A single sample gave rise to the 12 T cell receptor beta chains below, sequenced in a study of CD8 T cells in Susac syndrome. With random hexamers, reverse transcription was performed on about 0.5 to 1 ug of RNA. MiXCR was run by TCRdb on the immunoSEQ multiplex PCR reads, yielding one entry per CDR3 protein. Here the sample spans about 200,000 distinct CDR3 sequences, about 94% being singletons. Sequenced sample: CD8+ T cells from PBMCs. All receptors derive from a human donor with multiple sclerosis.

This chain joins TRBV28 and TRBJ1-5; 8 positions agree with TRBD1. Germline loops: CDR1 MDHEN, CDR2 SYDVKM. The CDR3 is 14 amino acids. After removal of 6 bases from V and 4 bases from J, the junction contained 5 bases not matched to a gene. The CDR3 reads CASSYRGVNQPQHF. CDR3 in DNA: TGTGCCAGCAGCTACAGGGGGGTGAATCAGCCCCAGCATTTT.

The J gene is TRBJ2-1, the V gene TRBV11-1, with D unclear. The CDR3 is 13 residues long. Trimming cost V 1 base and J 5 bases, with 6 bases left between them. Per the germline V gene, CDR1 is SGHAT and CDR2 is FQDESV (reference sequence). CDR3 sequence reads: CASSLVRNNEQFF. The CDR3 DNA reads TGTGCCAGCAGCTTAGTTCGGAACAATGAGCAGTTCTTC.

The J gene is TRBJ2-5, the V gene TRBV29-1; tentatively, D is TRBD2 (6 bases). Trimming cost V 0 bases and J 5 bases, with 10 bases left between them. The CDR3 covers 13 residues. Germline CDR1 reads SQVTM; CDR2 reads ANQGSEA. CDR3 sequence (DNA): TGCAGCGTTGAAGAGTTACTAGCTGAGACCCAGTACTTC. The encoded protein is CSVEELLAETQYF.

The rearrangement uses TRBV29-1 and TRBJ2-1; 11 nucleotides agree with TRBD2. This CDR3 has 13 amino acids. The V segment lost 7 bases and the J segment 5 bases; nucleotides outside the gene matches: 4. The V gene's germline CDR1 is SQVTM and CDR2 ANQGSEA. The CDR3 region has the DNA TGCAGCGCCCTTAGCGGGAGGGACAATGAGCAGTTCTTC. Translation: CSALSGRDNEQFF.

The chain uses TRBV7-2 and TRBJ2-5; 7 nucleotides agree with TRBD1. The CDR3 has 18 residues. Germline V gene data show CDR1 as SGHTA and CDR2 as FQGNSA. Trimming cost V 4 bases and J 2 bases; bases outside gene matches: 16. The CDR3 region has the DNA TGTGCCAGCAGCTACATATCCCGGGGACAGCCTCCTCAAGAGACCCAGTACTTC. It codes for CASSYISRGQPPQETQYF.

The V call is TRBV6-5, the J call TRBJ1-1; possibly TRBD1 for D (5 bases). CDR3 length: 14 amino acids. Trimming took 7 bases from V and 5 from J, leaving 17 bases between them. Germline CDR1 is MNHEY and CDR2 is SVGAGI. The CDR3 is CASTQRAGGTEAFF. DNA for the CDR3: TGTGCCAGCACGCAAAGGGCCGGGGGAACTGAAGCTTTCTTT.

This clonotype was detected only once. This sequence joins TRBV2 and TRBJ1-3, with 9 positions matching TRBD1. After removal of 8 bases from V and 0 bases from J, the junction contained 5 bases not matched to a gene. The CDR3 has 15 residues. Germline assignment: CDR1 SNHLY and CDR2 FYNNEI. The DNA for the CDR3 is TGTGCCAGCGCGCGGGACAGGGACTCTGGAAACACCATATATTTT. Protein sequence: CASARDRDSGNTIYF.

The chain employs TRBV6-6 and TRBJ1-2, with D possibly being TRBD1 (6 bases). V lost 3 bases and J lost 6, with 17 bases in between. CDR3 length: 15 residues. The V gene's germline CDR1 is MNHNY and CDR2 SVGAGI (reference sequence). The CDR3 sequence: CASSYLGTQNHGYTF. In DNA, the CDR3 is TGTGCCAGCAGTTATCTGGGGACACAGAATCATGGCTACACCTTC.

This chain links TRBV11-2 with TRBJ2-5; the match to TRBD2 covers 15 bases. The CDR3 runs 17 residues. From germline, CDR1 is SGHAT and CDR2 FQNNGV. J was trimmed by 2 bases and V by 8 bases; bases with no gene match: 9. The CDR3 sequence: CASGQGLAGGSQETQYF. CDR3 nucleotides: TGTGCCAGCGGACAGGGACTAGCGGGGGGTTCTCAAGAGACCCAGTACTTC.

The chain couples TRBV13 to TRBJ2-7; D call uncertain. This CDR3 is 15 amino acids long. Trimming took off 3 bases at V and 2 bases at J, with 14 bases between the two ends. Germline V gives CDR1 PRHDT, CDR2 FYEKMQ (reference sequence). CDR3 loop: CASSFATYVAYEQYF. The CDR3 DNA is TGTGCCAGCAGCTTCGCCACGTATGTAGCCTACGAGCAGTACTTC. Full variable domain (rest looked up from reference TRBV13 and TRBJ2-7): AAGVIQSPRHLIKEKRETATLKCYPIPRHDTVYWYQQGPGQDPQFLISFYEKMQSDKGSIPDRFSAQQFSDYHSELNMSSLELGDSALYFCASSFATYVAYEQYFGPGTRLTVT.

There are a few counts of this clonotype. The V call is TRBV7-3, the J call TRBJ2-7; TRBD2 might be the D (5 bases). Trimming pared 2 bases from V and 1 base from J, leaving 6 bases between. This CDR3 is built from 13 residues. The V gene's germline CDR1 is SGHTA and CDR2 FQGTGA. The DNA of the CDR3 is TGTGCCAGCAGCTTAGGGGAGTCCTACGAGCAGTACTTC. This translates into CASSLGESYEQYF.

The chain employs TRBV16 and TRBJ1-2, with D unresolved. The CDR3 loop spans 17 amino acids. The germline CDR1 and CDR2 sequences are KGHSY and FQNENV. Trimming took 0 bases from V and 4 from J, leaving 18 bases between them. The CDR3 protein is CASSQSEKGPYGYGYTF. Written as DNA, the CDR3 is TGTGCCAGCAGCCAATCGGAAAAGGGCCCCTACGGCTATGGCTACACCTTC. Combining the CDR3 with reference TRBV16 and TRBJ1-2 gives the whole variable domain GEEVAQTPKHLVRGEGQKAKLYCAPIKGHSYVFWYQQVLKNEFKFLISFQNENVFDETGMPKERFSAKCLPNSPCSLEIQATKLEDSAVYFCASSQSEKGPYGYGYTFGSGTRLTVV.